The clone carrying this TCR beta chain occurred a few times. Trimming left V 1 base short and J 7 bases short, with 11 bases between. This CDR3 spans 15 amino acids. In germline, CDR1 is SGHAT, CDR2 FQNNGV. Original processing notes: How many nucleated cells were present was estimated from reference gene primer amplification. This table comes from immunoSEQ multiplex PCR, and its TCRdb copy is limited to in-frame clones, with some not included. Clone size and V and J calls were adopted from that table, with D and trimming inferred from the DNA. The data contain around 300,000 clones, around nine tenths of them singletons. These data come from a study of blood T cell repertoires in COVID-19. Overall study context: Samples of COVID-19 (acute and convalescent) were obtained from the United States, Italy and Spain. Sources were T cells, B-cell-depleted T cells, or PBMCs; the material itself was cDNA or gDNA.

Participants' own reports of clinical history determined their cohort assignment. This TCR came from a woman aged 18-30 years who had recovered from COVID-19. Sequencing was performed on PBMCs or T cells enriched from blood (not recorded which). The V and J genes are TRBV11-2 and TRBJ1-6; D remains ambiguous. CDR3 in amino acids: CASSLGGLGNSPLHF. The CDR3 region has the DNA TGTGCCAGCAGCTTAGGCGGCCTTGGGAATTCACCCCTCCACTTT. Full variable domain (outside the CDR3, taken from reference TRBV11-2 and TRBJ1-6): EAGVAQSPRYKIIEKRQSVAFWCNPISGHATLYWYQQILGQGPKLLIQFQNNGVVDDSQLPKDRFSAERLKGVDSTLKIQPAKLEDSAVYLCASSLGGLGNSPLHFGNGTRLTVT.